This paragraph covers one T cell receptor (beta chain) sequence. Its cognate antigen has yet to be identified. No base quality information exists; no much larger clone differs at one position. These data originate in a study of shared clonotypes between healthy human individuals (dated by TCRdb to the early 2020s). Context from the whole study: A few men and two women, aged 18 to 49 years, made up the cohort. For each donor, CD4 naive and CD4 memory were each run on three plates, CD8 naive on two plates, and CD8 memory on one plate. The study deeply sequenced blood TCR repertoires of about five healthy adults to estimate repertoire size and the extent of clonotype sharing between individuals. Different laboratories and diverse techniques were used to prepare libraries and sequence TCR repertoires, to increase sequencing depth and limit assay-specific biases. Leukapheresis yielded between about 0.85 and 10 billion PBMCs per donor. The research as a whole found: Sharing across a handful of donors was observed for around 5% of naive CD4, less than 4% of naive CD8, over 2% of memory CD4, and roughly 0.4% of memory CD8 clonotypes. Sampling was restricted to blood, and TCR repertoires in tissues likely differ from the TCR repertoires found in blood. Even with the large sequencing depth, rarefaction of the sorted-subset datasets indicated that sequencing was incomplete. The genetic and exposure-history diversity represented was limited by the small number of donors. Based on pairwise subsampling, the degree of clonotype sharing among donors was expected to be affected by sequencing depth. Higher generation probabilities were observed for clonotypes shared by all four sorted-subset donors than for non-shared clonotypes. Naive subsets generally had larger estimated clonotype richness than memory subsets did.

Using the deep immunoSEQ assay, multiplex PCR amplified TCR CDR3 regions from genomic DNA. Extracted genomic DNA from each cell subset was spread evenly across all wells of several immunoSEQ 96-well plates, with each plate serving as a replicate. For sorted subsets, each replicate PCR was loaded with about 0.2 ug genomic DNA, equivalent to 30,000 or so T cell genomes. Purified libraries were measured with a Qubit 3.0 fluorometer, size-checked on a Bioanalyzer 2100, and measured again with the KAPA Library Quantification kit. A separate single-read 150-cycle Illumina NextSeq 550 flow cell was used to sequence each immunoSEQ 96-well plate. The study's processing was this. The immunoSEQ output contained only junctional sequences without quality scores, so filtering could not match that applied to full-length reads. Sequences were annotated with PyIR, a Python wrapper for IgBLAST v1.9, using IMGT germline references to assign V/J genes and CDR3. Any read was removed if the V/J assignment was weak (E-value above 1e-6), the CDR3 was missing, or the read contained stop codons, out-of-frame junctions, or ambiguous translated residues. V3J clonotypes were defined as sequences sharing the same inferred V gene, J gene, and CDR3 amino acid sequence. The percentage overlap between two repertoires was calculated by dividing the number of shared unique clonotypes by the size of the smaller repertoire. Richness of each repertoire was evaluated using RTK rarefaction, the Chao1 estimator, and Recon v2.1 estimates of unobserved clonotypes. Generation probabilities for all TCRbeta clonotypes obtained by the gDNA method from a handful of donors were computed using OLGA. TCRdb provides this immuneACCESS table in a form limited to in-frame rearrangements. Some clones are lacking; in checked studies, under half of them reflect an unresolved V gene, and why the rest are absent is not known. Clonal size and the V and J genes are those of that table, whereas D and trimming came from the DNA. The sample yields around 1.1 million clones; around 78% were counted once. 0.55% to 0.7% of the sample comes from the top ten.

The CDR3 covers 17 residues, taking in both the cysteine and the phenylalanine. Left in the record is the CDR3 DNA by itself, 51 bases read in frame from the first base. As encoded in the germline V gene, CDR1 is KGHSH while CDR2 is LQKENI. V trim: 4 bases; J trim: 6 bases; unmatched bases: 16. Donors were healthy HIV-negative adults with no recently reported acute infections or vaccinations. Every donor was a Caucasian adult residing in Nashville, Tennessee, USA. CD4+ T cells were enriched by magnetic negative selection, after which naive cells were positively selected on CD45RA and the negative fraction was taken as the memory subset. Blood was collected by leukapheresis, and PBMCs were isolated by Ficoll-Histopaque density gradient centrifugation and then cryopreserved in liquid nitrogen vapor phase. Analytical flow cytometry was used to check the purity and quantity of each magnetically sorted T cell population. Genomic DNA was isolated from every sorted fraction and measured by UV absorbance on a Nanodrop 2000c.

The receptor was derived from a man aged 18 to 29 in good health. Some clones in this sample may be carry-over from other donors' samples. The chain joins TRBV18 to TRBJ2-7, and TRBD1 aligns with 9 junction nucleotides. The specimen sequenced was memory CD4+ T cells from PBMCs. The cell subset or site label corresponds to: CD45RA-negative fraction. CDR3 region: CASSQRAEGQGGLEQYF. The DNA is TGTGCCAGCTCACAACGGGCCGAGGGACAGGGTGGCCTCGAGCAGTACTTC.